This passage covers 17 T cell receptor beta chains from one sample sequenced in a study of blood T cell repertoires in COVID-19. TCRdb's table, derived via immunoSEQ multiplex PCR, lists solely in-frame clones and lacks some. The data contain 70,000 or so clones, over 80% of them seen just once; the ten biggest clones take up 10% to 15%. Sequenced: peripheral blood. Receptors originate from a man aged 45-60 years with COVID-19, enrolled during active disease.

The chain carries TRBV4-1 and TRBJ1-2; tentatively, D is TRBD1 (6 bases). The V gene's germline CDR1 is MGHRA and CDR2 YSYEKL. Trimming shortened V by 1 base and J by 2 bases, and 11 bases separated the two germline ends. The CDR3 covers 15 residues. The CDR3 nucleotides are TGCGCCAGCAGCCAAGTCTTGACAGGAAACTATGGCTACACCTTC. Translated, it gives CASSQVLTGNYGYTF.

This chain joins TRBV6-2 or TRBV6-3 and TRBJ1-2; D remains unclear. The germline V gene has CDR1 MNHEY and CDR2 SVGEGT. The CDR3 is 13 residues long. Trimming removed 0 bases from V and 8 bases from J, with 10 bases in between. This CDR3 is CASSYSEGGGYTF. The DNA for the CDR3 is TGTGCCAGCAGTTACTCGGAAGGAGGGGGCTACACCTTC.

V gene TRBV7-2 combines with J gene TRBJ1-1; D remains unclear. The CDR3 is 14 residues long. Germline V gives CDR1 SGHTA, CDR2 FQGNSA. The V end lost 5 bases, the J end lost 4 bases, and 14 bases lay between the germline ends. The DNA for the CDR3 is TGTGCCAGCAGCAACGGAGGCCACAGCACTGAAGCTTTCTTT. It specifies CASSNGGHSTEAFF.

The V and J genes are TRBV2 and TRBJ2-7; 13 nucleotides match TRBD2. Trimming removed 7 bases from V and 2 bases from J; junction bases left unmatched: 5. Germline V gene data show CDR1 as SNHLY and CDR2 as FYNNEI. The CDR3 extends over 15 amino acids. The DNA for the CDR3 is TGTGCCAGCACGATGGGACTAGCGGGAACCTACGAGCAGTACTTC. Translation: CASTMGLAGTYEQYF.

This sequence joins TRBV6-5 and TRBJ2-1; perhaps TRBD2 as D (5 bases). The V end lost 10 bases, the J end lost 4 bases, and 14 bases lay between the germline ends. CDR3 length: 13 amino acids. Per the germline V gene, CDR1 is MNHEY and CDR2 is SVGAGI. For the CDR3, the DNA is TGTGCCACTAAACGGGGTTTATACAATGAGCAGTTCTTC. Translated: CATKRGLYNEQFF.

Turning to this clone: Compared with germline, one end of the junction differs, possibly owing to a read error. This sequence joins TRBV28 and TRBJ2-5; 10 nucleotides agree with TRBD2. Germline V gene lookup returns CDR1 MDHEN and CDR2 SYDVKM. The length of the CDR3 is 13 residues. CDR3 bases: TGTGCCAGCACTTTAGCGGGAGGAGAGACCCAGTACTTC. It encodes CASTLAGGETQYF.

The rearrangement joins TRBV28 to TRBJ2-2, with D perhaps matching TRBD2 (5 bases). Germline CDR1 and CDR2: MDHEN and SYDVKM. CDR3 length: 16 residues. The ends were cut back, 3 bases at V and 5 bases at J, with 16 bases in the middle. The CDR3 reads CASSFEGGRRTGELFF. As DNA, the CDR3 is TGTGCCAGCAGTTTTGAGGGCGGCAGGCGGACCGGGGAGCTGTTTTTT.

This rearrangement joins TRBV6-5 to TRBJ2-7; TRBD2 agrees at 7 bases. V shed 6 bases, J shed 7 bases, and the junction held 12 bases outside the gene matches. The CDR3 covers 14 residues. Germline V gene lookup returns CDR1 MNHEY and CDR2 SVGAGI. As DNA, the CDR3 is TGTGCCAGCAGGAGGGAGGGCAGGGAAGAAGAGCAGTACTTC. Its translation: CASRREGREEEQYF.

The chain has TRBV5-4 and TRBJ1-1; D uncertain. Germline V lookup: CDR1 SGHNT, CDR2 YYREEE (reference sequence). There are 13 residues in the CDR3. V was trimmed by 2 bases and J by 4 bases, leaving 9 bases between them. The CDR3 protein is CASSFRGRTEAFF. CDR3 nucleotides: TGTGCCAGCAGCTTTCGAGGGCGCACTGAAGCTTTCTTT.

The rearrangement uses TRBV3-1 (or the pseudogene TRBV3-2) and TRBJ2-2, with TRBD2 matching over 9 bases. Germline V CDR1 and CDR2: LGHDT, YNNKEL (reference sequence). The CDR3 is 18 residues long. J lost 2 bases, V lost 0 bases, and 7 bases had no gene match. The CDR3 reads CASSQEVLAGTNTGELFF. In nucleotides, the CDR3 is TGTGCCAGCAGCCAAGAGGTCCTAGCGGGGACCAACACCGGGGAGCTGTTTTTT.

V is TRBV5-4 and J is TRBJ1-6; 7 positions agree with TRBD1. This CDR3 spans 15 amino acids. With 0 bases clipped from V and 6 bases from J, the junction kept 3 bases outside the gene matches. CDR1 SGHNT and CDR2 YYREEE come from the germline V gene (reference sequence). The CDR3 region has the DNA TGTGCCAGCAGCTTGGAGGGGGCGCGTAATTCACCCCTCCACTTT. It specifies CASSLEGARNSPLHF. Using reference TRBV5-4 and TRBJ1-6 for the parts outside the CDR3, the full variable domain is ETGVTQSPTHLIKTRGQQVTLRCSSQSGHNTVSWYQQALGQGPQFIFQYYREEENGRGNFPPRFSGLQFPNYSSELNVNALELDDSALYLCASSLEGARNSPLHFGNGTRLTVT.

To note about this clone: This CDR3 is also generated by other DNA sequences in the sample. The chain uses TRBV12-3 or TRBV12-4 and TRBJ1-2, with TRBD1 identical over 8 bases. The CDR3 contains 13 residues. The V gene end was trimmed by 6 bases and the J gene end by 4 bases; junction bases not matched to a gene: 4. The CDR3 DNA follows: TGTGCCAGCAGCCGCGGGACAGGCTATGGCTACACCTTC. It translates to CASSRGTGYGYTF.

CDR3 amino acids: CASRNDRGPYNAFF. The CDR3 DNA reads as TGCGCCAGCAGAAATGACAGGGGGCCATATAACGCTTTCTTT. The rearrangement uses TRBV5-1 and TRBJ1-1; 10 nucleotides align to TRBD1. The germline gives CDR1 SGHRS, CDR2 YFSETQ. This CDR3 has 14 residues. The J segment lost 11 bases and the V segment lost 5 bases, leaving 12 bases of the junction unmatched.

This clone is hyperexpanded. The chain has TRBV24-1 and TRBJ2-1; perhaps TRBD2 as D (5 bases). The CDR3 is 15 residues long. Germline V gene sequence: CDR1 KGHDR, CDR2 SFDVKD. With 6 bases removed from V and 6 bases from J, the gap between germline ends came to 17 bases. CDR3 coding DNA: TGTGCCACCAGTATGCGGGCCTCTAAAAGCAATGAGCAGTTCTTC. It specifies CATSMRASKSNEQFF.

In DNA form, the CDR3 reads TGTGCCAGCCGTCCAGGGGGGCCCTATGGCTACACCTTC. Its protein product is CASRPGGPYGYTF. J is TRBJ1-2 and V is TRBV5-6; TRBD1 aligns across 7 bases. J was trimmed by 4 bases and V by 7 bases; bases with no gene match: 7. Looked up from germline, CDR1 is SGHDT and CDR2 is YYEEEE. The CDR3 consists of 13 residues.

This rearrangement joins TRBV30 to TRBJ2-4; maybe TRBD2 (5 bases). The germline gives CDR1 GTSNPN, CDR2 SVGIG (reference sequence). The ends were cut back, 0 bases at V and 9 bases at J, with 12 bases in the middle. The CDR3 is 13 residues long. This CDR3 reads CAWSVRSRGIQYF. The CDR3 DNA reads TGTGCCTGGAGTGTACGGTCTCGGGGCATTCAGTACTTC.

This clone came up once. The gene calls are TRBV2 and TRBJ1-2, with 7 nucleotides matching TRBD1. V gave up 6 bases and J gave up 8 bases; unmatched junction bases: 9. In germline, CDR1 is SNHLY, CDR2 FYNNEI. There are 13 residues in the CDR3. In nucleotides, the CDR3 is TGTGCCAGCAGGACGGGGACAGCGGCAGGCTACACCTTC. Translation: CASRTGTAAGYTF.